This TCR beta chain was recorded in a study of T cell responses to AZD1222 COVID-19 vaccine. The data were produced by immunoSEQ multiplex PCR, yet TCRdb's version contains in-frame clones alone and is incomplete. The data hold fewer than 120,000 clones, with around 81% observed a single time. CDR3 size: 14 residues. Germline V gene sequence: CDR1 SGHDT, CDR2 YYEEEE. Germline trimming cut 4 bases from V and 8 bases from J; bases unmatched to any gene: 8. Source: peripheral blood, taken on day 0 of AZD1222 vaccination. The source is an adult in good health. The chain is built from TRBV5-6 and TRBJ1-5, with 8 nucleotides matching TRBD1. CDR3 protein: CASSEDRVPEPQHF. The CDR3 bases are TGTGCCAGCAGCGAGGACAGGGTCCCGGAGCCCCAGCATTTT.